These 25 T cell receptor beta chains originate from one sample sequenced in a study of blood T cell repertoires in COVID-19. TCRdb's table, derived via immunoSEQ multiplex PCR, lists solely in-frame clones and lacks some. The profile covers roughly 400,000 clones, with roughly 86% appearing a single time and 2.3% taken by the ten largest. Sequenced input: peripheral blood. All receptors come from a woman aged 55-69 years with COVID-19, enrolled during active disease.

This chain connects TRBV7-9 to TRBJ2-5; 9 nucleotides line up with TRBD2. The length of the CDR3 is 16 residues. Germline V gene lookup returns CDR1 SEHNR and CDR2 FQNEAQ (reference sequence). V shed 2 bases and J 5 bases; nucleotides not matched to a gene: 9. CDR3 nucleotide sequence: TGTGCCAGCAGCTTAATAGTTAGCGGGGGTCGGGAGACCCAGTACTTC. It specifies CASSLIVSGGRETQYF.

The chain joins TRBV12-3 or TRBV12-4 to TRBJ1-2; D not resolved. This CDR3 has 12 amino acids. V lost 4 bases and J 8 bases, leaving 11 bases between the germline ends. The CDR3 DNA reads TGTGCCAGCAGTTCTGACCTACAGGGCTACACCTTC. Translated, it gives CASSSDLQGYTF.

The chain links TRBV7-9 to TRBJ1-5; D remains ambiguous. CDR3 length: 14 residues. Germline-derived CDR1 and CDR2 are SEHNR and FQNEAQ (reference sequence). Trimming removed 5 bases from V and 4 bases from J, with 12 bases in between. CDR3 nucleotide sequence: TGTGCCAGCAGCGCCCCGGGATCTAATCAGCCCCAGCATTTT. Its translation is CASSAPGSNQPQHF.

This chain connects TRBV30 to TRBJ1-5; 10 nucleotides match TRBD1. V shed 0 bases, J shed 6 bases, and the junction held 5 bases outside the gene matches. Germline V gene sequence: CDR1 GTSNPN, CDR2 SVGIG (reference sequence). The CDR3 has 15 residues. The CDR3 is CAWSVLGQGLQPQHF. For the CDR3, the DNA is TGTGCCTGGAGTGTGTTGGGACAGGGGCTTCAGCCCCAGCATTTT.

The V gene is TRBV28, the J gene TRBJ2-7, with 10 positions matching TRBD1. The CDR3 is 14 residues long. From germline, CDR1 is MDHEN and CDR2 SYDVKM. V shed 6 bases and J 3 bases; nucleotides not matched to a gene: 5. CDR3 loop: CASRGTGEIYEQYF. The CDR3 DNA reads TGTGCCAGCAGGGGGACAGGGGAAATCTACGAGCAGTACTTC.

A single count supports this clone. The gene calls are TRBV10-3 and TRBJ2-3; no clear D. From germline, CDR1 is ENHRY and CDR2 SYGVKD. Trimming cost V 2 bases and J 6 bases, with 6 bases left between them. The length of the CDR3 is 12 residues. CDR3 protein: CAISEMEDTQYF. The CDR3 DNA reads as TGTGCCATCAGTGAGATGGAGGATACGCAGTATTTT.

Worth noting for this clone: At one boundary the junction diverges from the germline segment, which might be a read error. The chain links TRBV6-5 to TRBJ1-1; 7 nucleotides align to TRBD1. The length of the CDR3 is 13 residues. The germline CDR1 and CDR2 sequences are MNHEY and SVGAGI. The CDR3 here is CASSIGLDRLGNF. The CDR3 nucleotides read TGTGCCAGCAGTATAGGCCTGGACAGGCTGGGGAACTTT.

The gene calls are TRBV5-4 and TRBJ2-1; 9 bases map to TRBD2. The CDR3 consists of 16 residues. The trim removed 4 bases at V and 5 bases at J, leaving 10 bases unmatched. Germline CDR1 and CDR2: SGHNT and YYREEE (reference sequence). CDR3 amino acids: CASSQLSGGGHNEQFF. In DNA, the CDR3 is TGTGCCAGCAGCCAACTTAGCGGGGGTGGGCACAATGAGCAGTTCTTC.

Here the CDR3 DNA reads TGTGCCAGCAGCGCACAACAGGGGGCAGGCTATGGCTACACCTTC. It encodes CASSAQQGAGYGYTF. The chain has TRBV7-2 and TRBJ1-2; 9 positions match TRBD1. The CDR3 covers 15 residues. CDR1 SGHTA and CDR2 FQGNSA come from the germline V gene. The junction had 8 bases not matched to a gene; V was cut back by 5 bases and J by 4 bases.

The chain joins TRBV3-1 (or the pseudogene TRBV3-2) to TRBJ2-2; 7 bases fit TRBD1. The CDR3 is 16 amino acids. The V gene end was trimmed by 1 base and the J gene end by 2 bases; junction bases not matched to a gene: 4. CDR1 is LGHDT, CDR2 YNNKEL, per germline (reference sequence). The CDR3 DNA follows: TGTGCCAGCAGCCAAGCCGACAGGGCCAACACCGGGGAGCTGTTTTTT. Protein product: CASSQADRANTGELFF.

The chain recombines TRBV10-3 with TRBJ1-6, with D uncertain. Germline-derived CDR1 and CDR2 are ENHRY and SYGVKD. Trimming removed 4 bases at V and 9 bases at J, with 13 bases between. CDR3 length: 14 residues. The chain's CDR3 is CAISGLGSGSPLHF. In DNA form, the CDR3 reads TGTGCCATCAGTGGTCTAGGGAGTGGTTCACCCCTCCACTTT.

The chain joins TRBV9 to TRBJ1-1; 7 nucleotides align to TRBD1. The length of the CDR3 is 14 residues. V dropped 4 bases and J dropped 2; count of bases not matched to a gene: 5. Germline loops: CDR1 SGDLS, CDR2 YYNGEE. CDR3 region: CASSRQGFNTEAFF. The CDR3 DNA sequence: TGTGCCAGCAGCCGACAGGGTTTTAACACTGAAGCTTTCTTT.

This chain links TRBV3-1 (or the pseudogene TRBV3-2) with TRBJ2-3, with D possibly TRBD2 on 5 matching bases. CDR1 LGHDT and CDR2 YNNKEL come from the germline V gene (reference sequence). The CDR3 covers 12 residues. The germline V and J ends were trimmed by 5 bases and 8 bases, with 11 bases remaining between them. The CDR3 DNA reads TGTGCCAGCAGCTTACCTCGGGGTACGCAGTATTTT. This codes for CASSLPRGTQYF.

V usage is TRBV7-2 and J usage is TRBJ1-1; D is perhaps TRBD1 (5 bases). The germline V and J ends were trimmed by 5 bases and 2 bases, with 12 bases remaining between them. Germline CDR1 is SGHTA and CDR2 is FQGNSA. This CDR3 is built from 14 residues. CDR3 sequence reads: CASSHGGVNTEAFF. The DNA of the CDR3 is TGTGCCAGCAGCCACGGGGGGGTCAACACTGAAGCTTTCTTT.

V and J are TRBV7-3 and TRBJ2-7, with 11 bases that match TRBD2. V gave up 2 bases and J gave up 2 bases; unmatched junction bases: 2. The CDR3 spans 15 residues. The germline CDR1 and CDR2 sequences are SGHTA and FQGTGA. This chain's CDR3 is CASSLLAGGAYEQYF. For the CDR3, the DNA is TGTGCCAGCAGCTTACTAGCGGGGGGCGCCTACGAGCAGTACTTC. Combining the CDR3 with reference TRBV7-3 and TRBJ2-7 gives the whole variable domain GAGVSQTPSNKVTEKGKYVELRCDPISGHTALYWYRQSLGQGPEFLIYFQGTGAADDSGLPNDRFFAVRPEGSVSTLKIQRTERGDSAVYLCASSLLAGGAYEQYFGPGTRLTVT.

The rearrangement uses TRBV5-1 and TRBJ1-4, with 7 bases lining up with TRBD1. This CDR3 is 16 amino acids long. Trimming cost V 4 bases and J 12 bases; bases outside gene matches: 18. In germline, CDR1 is SGHRS, CDR2 YFSETQ. The CDR3, as DNA: TGCGCCAGCAGCCTAAACCCCCAAGGGACAGACGGGCAACTGTTTTTT. It encodes CASSLNPQGTDGQLFF.

The chain carries TRBV7-3 and TRBJ2-3; D not resolved. Germline loops: CDR1 SGHTA, CDR2 FQGTGA. Trimming stripped 4 bases from V and 2 bases from J, with 19 bases between. The CDR3 spans 17 residues. The CDR3 here is CASSSHPRRAYTDTQYF. The CDR3 DNA sequence: TGTGCCAGCAGCTCCCACCCCCGTAGAGCTTACACAGATACGCAGTATTTT.

V usage is TRBV5-1 and J usage is TRBJ1-2, with 8 bases that match TRBD1. V dropped 4 bases and J dropped 8; count of bases not matched to a gene: 10. Germline V gene data show CDR1 as SGHRS and CDR2 as YFSETQ. The CDR3 spans 14 residues. The CDR3 loop reads CASSVTGGVSGYTF. The CDR3 nucleotides are TGCGCCAGCAGCGTAACAGGGGGTGTGAGCGGCTACACCTTC.

The chain recombines TRBV24-1 with TRBJ1-2; no reliable D call. There are 14 residues in the CDR3. CDR1 and CDR2 (germline): KGHDR, SFDVKD. The V and J ends lost 3 bases and 6 bases respectively, with 13 bases between them. CDR3 region: CATSDLRGCDGYTF. Here the CDR3 DNA reads TGTGCCACCAGTGATCTTCGAGGATGTGATGGCTACACCTTC.

The chain links TRBV7-7 to TRBJ1-3, with 10 bases identical to TRBD1. Germline V lookup: CDR1 SSHAT, CDR2 FNYEAQ (reference sequence). CDR3 size: 16 residues. The V and J ends lost 5 bases and 7 bases, in that order; junction bases with no gene match: 11. CDR3: CASSPQAGQGDNTIYF. The CDR3 DNA follows: TGTGCCAGCAGCCCCCAGGCCGGACAGGGGGATAACACCATATATTTT.

The V call is TRBV30, the J call TRBJ1-4; 7 bases are shared with TRBD1. CDR1 is GTSNPN and CDR2 is SVGIG in the germline V gene (reference sequence). The CDR3 runs 14 residues. After removal of 5 bases from V and 3 bases from J, the junction contained 6 bases not matched to a gene. CDR3 nucleotides: TGTGCCTGGGCTCGCGGGACAGCTAATGAAAAACTGTTTTTT. Its translation: CAWARGTANEKLFF.

The CDR3 DNA follows: TGTGCCAGCAGTTTGGGGACAGGGCTTGGCTACACCTTC. It yields the protein CASSLGTGLGYTF. The chain carries TRBV12-3 or TRBV12-4 and TRBJ1-2, with 9 bases identical to TRBD1. V trimming: 3 bases; J trimming: 7 bases; junction bases outside the gene matches: 3. The CDR3 length is 13 residues.

In its sample, this clone was seen many times. The V gene is TRBV19, the J gene TRBJ1-1; 7 bases match TRBD1. V was clipped by 10 bases and J by 4 bases; unmatched bases: 9. Germline CDR1 LNHDA, CDR2 SQIVND (reference sequence). The CDR3 extends over 13 amino acids. CDR3 nucleotide sequence: TGTGCCACAAGAGACAGGGCTACCACTGAAGCTTTCTTT. Translation: CATRDRATTEAFF.

This chain uses TRBV3-1 (or the pseudogene TRBV3-2) with TRBJ2-2, with 12 bases aligning to TRBD2. Germline loops: CDR1 LGHDT, CDR2 YNNKEL (reference sequence). The CDR3 has 17 amino acids. The V and J ends lost 1 base and 6 bases, in that order; junction bases with no gene match: 6. CDR3 sequence (DNA): TGTGCCAGCAGCCAAGGAGGCCTAGCGGGGGGGCCCGGGGAGCTGTTTTTT. Its translation is CASSQGGLAGGPGELFF.

The chain couples TRBV5-5 to TRBJ2-2, with D possibly TRBD1 on 5 matching bases. The CDR3 consists of 17 residues. Germline V CDR1 and CDR2: SGHKS, YYEKEE (reference sequence). Trimming removed 0 bases from V and 1 base from J, with 13 bases in between. The CDR3 loop is CASSLARANQNTGELFF. Written as DNA, the CDR3 is TGTGCCAGCAGCTTGGCCAGGGCTAACCAGAACACCGGGGAGCTGTTTTTT. The full variable domain, rest sourced from reference TRBV5-5 and TRBJ2-2, is DAGVTQSPTHLIKTRGQQVTLRCSPISGHKSVSWYQQVLGQGPQFIFQYYEKEERGRGNFPDRFSARQFPNYSSELNVNALLLGDSALYLCASSLARANQNTGELFFGEGSRLTVL.